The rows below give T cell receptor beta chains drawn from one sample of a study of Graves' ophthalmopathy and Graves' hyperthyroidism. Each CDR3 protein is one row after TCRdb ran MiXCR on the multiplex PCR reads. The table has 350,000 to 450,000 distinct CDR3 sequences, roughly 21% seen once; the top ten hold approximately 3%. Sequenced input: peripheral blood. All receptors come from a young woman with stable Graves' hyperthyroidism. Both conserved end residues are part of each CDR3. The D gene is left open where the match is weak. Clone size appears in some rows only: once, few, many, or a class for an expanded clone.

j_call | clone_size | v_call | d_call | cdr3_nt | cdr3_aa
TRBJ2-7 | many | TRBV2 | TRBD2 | TGTGCCAGCAGAACCGGACTAGCGGGAGTGTACGAGCAGTACTTC | CASRTGLAGVYEQYF
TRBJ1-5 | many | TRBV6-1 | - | TGTGCCAGCAGTGACGACCGTCAGGGTTCTCAGCCCCAGCATTTT | CASSDDRQGSQPQHF
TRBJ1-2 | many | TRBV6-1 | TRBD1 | TGTGCCAGCAGTCCACAGGGGAGGTTGGGCTACACCTTC | CASSPQGRLGYTF
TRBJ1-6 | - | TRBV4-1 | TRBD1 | TGCGCCAGCAGCCAACCCAGACAGGGGGTGAATTCACCCCTCCACTTT | CASSQPRQGVNSPLHF
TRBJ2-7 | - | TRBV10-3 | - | TGTGCGTCAGGGATCACCTACGAGCAGTACTTC | CASGITYEQYF
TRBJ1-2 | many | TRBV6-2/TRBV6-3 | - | TGTGCCAGCAGACTCCAGGGGTTCTCTCGTGGCTACACCTTC | CASRLQGFSRGYTF
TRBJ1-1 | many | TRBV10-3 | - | TGTGCCATCAGTGAGTCGACAAGAGGTGGGGGGATTAGGACTGAAGCTTTCTTT | CAISESTRGGGIRTEAFF
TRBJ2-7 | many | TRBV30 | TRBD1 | TGTGCCTGGAGGTCGGGGACAGGGCCCTACGAGCAGTACTTC | CAWRSGTGPYEQYF
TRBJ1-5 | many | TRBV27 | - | TGTGCCAGCAGTCCGACTGCCCAGTTTTGGACCCAGCATTTT | CASSPTAQFWTQHF
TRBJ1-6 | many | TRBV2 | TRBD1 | TGTGCCAGCAGTGTCCGGGACAGGGACAATTCACCCCTCCACTTT | CASSVRDRDNSPLHF
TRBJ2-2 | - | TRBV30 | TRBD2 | TGTGCCTGGGCTAGCGGGCCTCGATCGAACACCGGGGAGCTGTTTTTT | CAWASGPRSNTGELFF
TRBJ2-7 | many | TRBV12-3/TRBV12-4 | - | TGTGCCAGCAGTTCGGGGTTCCTACCTCCCTACGAGCAGTACTTC | CASSSGFLPPYEQYF
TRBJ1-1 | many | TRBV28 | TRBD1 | TGTGCCAGCAGTGCCCGGGACAGGGGTAAGAGGACTGAAGCTTTCTTT | CASSARDRGKRTEAFF
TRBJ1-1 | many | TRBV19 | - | TGTGCCAGTACCCCTGGACGCTGGGTCACTGAAGCTTTCTTT | CASTPGRWVTEAFF
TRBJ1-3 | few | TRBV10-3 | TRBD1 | TGTGCCATCAGTGTCGACAGGGGCCCGGGAAACACCATATATTTT | CAISVDRGPGNTIYF
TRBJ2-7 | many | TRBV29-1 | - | TGCAGCGTTGGAGGGACCCGGGACCTCTCCTACGAGCAGTACTTC | CSVGGTRDLSYEQYF
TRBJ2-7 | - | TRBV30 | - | TGTGCCTGGAGGGTCTCGGTAGGCGACTACGAGCAGTACTTC | CAWRVSVGDYEQYF
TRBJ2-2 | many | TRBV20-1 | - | TGCAGTGCTAGGGCGGAGGCCGGGGAGCTGTTTTTT | CSARAEAGELFF
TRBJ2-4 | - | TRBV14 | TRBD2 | TGTGCCAGCAGCCAAGGCCTAGCGGGTTACAAAAACGTTCAGTACTTC | CASSQGLAGYKNVQYF
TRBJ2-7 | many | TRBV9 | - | TGTGCCAGCAGCTCCGGCGCAGCATCACCACTCTTC | CASSSGAASPLF
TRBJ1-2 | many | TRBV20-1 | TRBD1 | TGCAGTGCTAGAGCTCAAGACAGGGGTGATGGCTACACCTTC | CSARAQDRGDGYTF
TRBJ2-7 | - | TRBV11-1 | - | TGTGCCATCAGCTTGGGGGGCGCGGGGTACGAGCAGTACTTC | CAISLGGAGYEQYF
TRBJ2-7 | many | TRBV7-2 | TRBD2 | TGTGCCAGCAGCTTGGGGGGACTAGCGAGCGGTTACGAGCAGTACTTC | CASSLGGLASGYEQYF
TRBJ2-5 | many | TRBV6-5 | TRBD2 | TGTGCCAGCAGTTACACTAGCGGGAGAGCGGGGACCCAGTACTTC | CASSYTSGRAGTQYF
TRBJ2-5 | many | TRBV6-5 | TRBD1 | TGTGCCACCGACACAGGGGCGGGCGGTAAGACCCAGTACTTC | CATDTGAGGKTQYF
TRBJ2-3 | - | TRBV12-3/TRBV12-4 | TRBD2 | TGTGCCAGCAGTTTAGGGACCTCAGCGGGAGCATATGCAGATACGCAGTATTTT | CASSLGTSAGAYADTQYF
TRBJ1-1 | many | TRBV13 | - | TGTGCCAGCAGCCTGAGGACGGAGAAGAACACTGAAGCTTTCTTT | CASSLRTEKNTEAFF
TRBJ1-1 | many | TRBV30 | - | TGTGCCTGGAGTGCTCAGGCCAACACTGAAGCTTTCTTT | CAWSAQANTEAFF
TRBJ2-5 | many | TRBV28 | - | TGTGCCAGCAGCCCCGGCAGGGTCGGGGAGACCCAGTACTTC | CASSPGRVGETQYF